The 18 T cell receptor beta chains listed next were all sequenced from one sample in a study of blood T cells in healthy people across ages. Through a sample-barcoded 5' primer and a J-beta primer mix, a second PCR was run for roughly 7 to 11 cycles. TCRdb re-derived calls from the 5' RACE reads in MiXCR, one entry per CDR3 protein. The table has hundreds of thousands of distinct CDR3 sequences, around 21% seen once. The sequenced material came from blood. These receptors were collected from a man between 65 and 85 years old in good health.

V and J are TRBV15 and TRBJ2-3; perhaps TRBD2 as D (6 bases). Germline V lookup: CDR1 LNHNV, CDR2 YYDKDF (reference sequence). CDR3 length equals 15 residues. Deletions cut 3 bases from V and 2 bases from J, with 12 bases between. The CDR3 DNA sequence: TGTGCCACCAGCAGGGGAGGAGGCCTCACAGATACGCAGTATTTT. This sequence encodes CATSRGGGLTDTQYF.

The genes are TRBV12-3 or TRBV12-4 and TRBJ1-1; no definite D call. The length of the CDR3 is 14 residues. V was cut by 3 bases and J by 1 base, with 9 bases left in between. The CDR3: CASSLYITNTEAFF. As DNA, the CDR3 is TGTGCCAGCAGTTTGTATATTACGAACACTGAAGCTTTCTTT.

In the case of this clonotype: A read error may account for a junction end that differs from germline. The J gene is TRBJ2-1, the V gene TRBV2; 11 bases agree with TRBD2. CDR3 size: 13 residues. CDR1 and CDR2 from the germline V gene are SNHLY and FYNNEI. CDR3: CASSEAGLADQFF. In DNA, the CDR3 is TGTGCCAGTAGTGAAGCGGGACTAGCGGACCAGTTCTTC.

The chain recombines TRBV5-1 with TRBJ2-5; possible D gene TRBD1, 5 bases. Near its end, the DNA agrees better with TRBJ2-7, so the J call may be wrong. The CDR3 has 14 amino acids. In germline, CDR1 is SGHRS, CDR2 YFSETQ. In DNA form, the CDR3 reads TGCGCCAGCCGCCCCTCAGGGTACTCCTACGAGCAGTACTTC. Protein product: CASRPSGYSYEQYF.

The chain recombines TRBV6-1 with TRBJ1-1, with 11 bases lining up with TRBD1. V lost 6 bases and J lost 1; bases outside the gene matches: 1. The CDR3 is 14 amino acids. CDR1 MNHNS and CDR2 SASEGT come from the germline V gene. CDR3: CASRDRGQNTEAFF. In nucleotides, the CDR3 is TGTGCCAGCAGGGACAGGGGGCAGAACACTGAAGCTTTCTTT.

The chain combines TRBV24-1 with TRBJ2-1, with D possibly matching TRBD2 (6 bases). This CDR3 is 15 amino acids long. In germline, CDR1 is KGHDR, CDR2 SFDVKD. The ends were cut back, 4 bases at V and 6 bases at J, with 15 bases in the middle. CDR3 loop: CATSDPGRDLNEQFF. Written as DNA, the CDR3 is TGTGCCACCAGTGACCCCGGGCGGGATCTCAATGAGCAGTTCTTC.

This chain uses TRBV28 with TRBJ2-4; possible D gene TRBD1, 6 bases. V lost 6 bases and J 7 bases, leaving 19 bases between the germline ends. Per the germline V gene, CDR1 is MDHEN and CDR2 is SYDVKM. This CDR3 comprises 15 residues. The CDR3 DNA is TGTGCCAGCAGCCGAACAGGGCACGAGGGGAACATTCAGTACTTC. It specifies CASSRTGHEGNIQYF.

This clonotype was counted a few times. The gene calls are TRBV7-2 and TRBJ2-5; 7 bases agree with TRBD2. CDR1 SGHTA and CDR2 FQGNSA come from the germline V gene. The V gene end was trimmed by 5 bases and the J gene end by 4 bases; junction bases not matched to a gene: 10. This CDR3 comprises 15 residues. CDR3 protein: CASSGSAGVGETQYF. The DNA for the CDR3 is TGTGCCAGCAGCGGGAGTGCGGGAGTTGGAGAGACCCAGTACTTC.

On this clonotype: Since a much larger clone is just one base distant, this may be a read error. The V and J genes are TRBV3-1 and TRBJ2-7; TRBD2 matches at 8 bases. The CDR3 contains 14 residues. Germline V gene data show CDR1 as LGHDT and CDR2 as YNNKEL (reference sequence). J was trimmed by 5 bases and V by 1 base; bases with no gene match: 4. The CDR3 spells CASSQAGGSDEQYF. The CDR3 DNA sequence: TGTGCCAGCAGCCAAGCGGGAGGGTCCGACGAGCAGTACTTC.

This clonotype has more than one count but fewer than ten. This may come from a read error, since a much larger clone is one base off. The chain carries TRBV5-1 and TRBJ2-5; the match to TRBD2 covers 13 bases. The DNA end lines up better with TRBJ2-7; the J call may be wrong. The CDR3 is 19 residues long. Germline CDR1 is SGHRS and CDR2 is YFSETQ. CDR3 amino acids: CASSLVGGVGTSGIYEQYF. CDR3 DNA sequence: TGCGCCAGCAGCTTGGTAGGCGGGGTCGGGACTAGCGGGATTTACGAGCAGTACTTC.

This clonotype appeared a few times. V and J are TRBV29-1 and TRBJ2-7, with D perhaps matching TRBD1 (7 bases). Germline V CDR1 and CDR2: SQVTM, ANQGSEA. The CDR3 runs 13 residues. V lost 7 bases and J 2 bases, leaving 15 bases between the germline ends. The CDR3 DNA follows: TGCAGCGCCGGCGGGACAGCCCCCTACGAGCAGTACTTC. This gives the protein CSAGGTAPYEQYF.

V and J are TRBV12-3 or TRBV12-4 and TRBJ2-2; 14 bases are a match to TRBD2. The V segment lost 6 bases and the J segment 6 bases; nucleotides outside the gene matches: 3. The CDR3 totals 15 residues. Here the CDR3 reads CASRTSGRAAGELFF. The CDR3 nucleotides read TGTGCCAGCAGGACTAGCGGGAGGGCCGCCGGGGAGCTGTTTTTT.

The V and J genes are TRBV9 and TRBJ1-2; D unclear. Trimming pared 5 bases from V and 4 bases from J, leaving 15 bases between. This CDR3 region has 14 residues. Germline CDR1 is SGDLS and CDR2 is YYNGEE. CDR3 in DNA: TGTGCCAGCAGTGAAAGGCAGATCACCTATGGCTACACCTTC. Protein product: CASSERQITYGYTF.

This clonotype was counted at least ten times. The CDR3 reads CASSLFAGGRKNEQFF. CDR3 DNA sequence: TGCGCCAGCAGCTTGTTCGCGGGAGGGCGTAAAAATGAGCAGTTCTTC. The chain employs TRBV5-1 and TRBJ2-1; 9 nucleotides align to TRBD2. J gave up 7 bases and V 1 base, and 9 bases lay outside the gene matches. Germline V gene sequence: CDR1 SGHRS, CDR2 YFSETQ. The CDR3 consists of 16 residues.

The genes are TRBV6-7 and TRBJ1-6; D unresolved. TRBV6-7 is treated as an ORF (open reading frame) with a function not yet certain. The CDR3 runs to 13 residues. Trimming removed 7 bases from V and 5 bases from J, with 9 bases in between. CDR3 amino acids: CASNGRNNSPLHF. Written as DNA, the CDR3 is TGTGCCAGCAACGGCAGGAATAATTCACCCCTCCACTTT.

The V call is TRBV20-1, the J call TRBJ1-6; D is unclear. The germline CDR1 and CDR2 sequences are DFQATT and SNEGSKA (reference sequence). Trimming shortened V by 0 bases and J by 7 bases, and 10 bases separated the two germline ends. The CDR3 loop spans 14 amino acids. The CDR3 region is CSARDPAANSPLHF. CDR3 sequence (DNA): TGCAGTGCTAGAGATCCGGCTGCGAATTCACCCCTCCACTTT.

This clonotype was seen a handful of times. A much larger clone lies one base from this, so it may be a read error. The V and J genes are TRBV5-1 and TRBJ2-3; D is perhaps TRBD2 (6 bases). The germline gives CDR1 SGHRS, CDR2 YFSETQ. The ends were cut back, 5 bases at V and 4 bases at J, with 17 bases in the middle. CDR3 length: 15 amino acids. The CDR3 protein is CASRATSRSADTQYF. The CDR3 DNA is TGCGCCAGCAGGGCCACTAGCAGGAGTGCAGATACGCAGTATTTT.

About this clonotype: Sequence at one end of the junction differs from germline and may be a read error. This chain connects TRBV6-1 to TRBJ2-5; D is uncertain. The CDR3 totals 12 residues. Germline values: CDR1 MNHNS, CDR2 SASEGT. In DNA, the CDR3 is TGTGCCAGCAGTGGCCCCATGGAGACCCAGTGCTTC. It specifies CASSGPMETQCF.